The T cell receptor (beta chain) under discussion was sequenced for a study of cytomegalovirus exposure and HLA in healthy donors. The V gene's germline CDR1 is MNHEY and CDR2 SVGAGI. The CDR3 sequence is 15 residues long. V dropped 6 bases and J dropped 2; count of bases not matched to a gene: 2. Both 60 Vbeta primers and 13 Jbeta primers went into the PCR. Assay used: immunoSEQ multiplex PCR; TCRdb lists only in-frame clones, some missing. The table shows about 130,000 clones, with approximately 80% occurring only once. Sequencing used PBMCs. This TCR derives from a male donor in good health and CMV-seronegative. The chain combines TRBV6-5 with TRBJ1-6; 9 bases agree with TRBD1. The CDR3 loop reads CASRDRGPYNSPLHF. For the CDR3, the DNA is TGTGCCAGCAGGGACAGGGGCCCCTATAATTCACCCCTCCACTTT.